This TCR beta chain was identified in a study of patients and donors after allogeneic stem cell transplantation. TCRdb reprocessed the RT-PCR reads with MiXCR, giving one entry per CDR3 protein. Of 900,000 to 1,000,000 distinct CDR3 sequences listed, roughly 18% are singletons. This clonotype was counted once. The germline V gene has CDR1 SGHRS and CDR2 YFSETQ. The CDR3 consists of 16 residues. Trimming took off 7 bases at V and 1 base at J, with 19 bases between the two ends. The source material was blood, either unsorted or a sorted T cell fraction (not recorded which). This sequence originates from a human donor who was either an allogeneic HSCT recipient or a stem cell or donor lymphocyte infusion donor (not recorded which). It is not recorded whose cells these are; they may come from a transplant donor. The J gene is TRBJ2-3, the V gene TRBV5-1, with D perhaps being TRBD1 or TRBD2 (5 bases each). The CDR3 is CASRPRRWDGTDTQYF. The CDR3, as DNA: TGCGCCAGCCGTCCCCGGAGGTGGGACGGCACAGATACGCAGTATTTT.